Listed here are 4 T cell receptor beta chains from one sample, sequenced in a study of blood T cells in healthy people across ages. Then a second PCR, running roughly 7 to 11 cycles, was carried out with a sample-barcoded 5' primer and a J-beta primer mix. Each CDR3 protein is one row after TCRdb ran MiXCR on the 5' RACE reads. The sample lists approximately 780,000 distinct CDR3 sequences; about a quarter were seen once. This same sample was also taken into another study, of T cells of mothers and their children.

The material sequenced was blood. The receptor set was obtained from a boy younger than 18 in good health.

The genes are TRBV3-1 and TRBJ1-1; the D is unclear. Trimming removed 8 bases at V and 7 bases at J, with 17 bases between. Germline CDR1 LGHDT, CDR2 YNNKEL (reference sequence). The CDR3 sequence is 13 residues long. For the CDR3, the DNA is TGTGCCAGCTCGAACAGATTGGACGGTGAAGCTTTCTTT. Protein: CASSNRLDGEAFF.

In this sample, this clonotype turned up a few times. CDR3 residues: CASSRLAGLGDTQYF. DNA for the CDR3: TGTGCCAGCAGCCGACTAGCGGGACTAGGAGATACGCAGTATTTT. The rearrangement links TRBV7-2 to TRBJ2-3; 11 bases are shared with TRBD2. V dropped 5 bases and J dropped 5; count of bases not matched to a gene: 6. CDR1 and CDR2 from the germline V gene are SGHTA and FQGNSA. The CDR3 length is 15 residues.

The chain joins TRBV5-1 to TRBJ2-2; D is unclear. V was clipped by 0 bases and J by 6 bases, with 12 bases between them. This CDR3 has 15 amino acids. The germline V gene encodes CDR1 SGHRS and CDR2 YFSETQ. The CDR3 DNA reads as TGCGCCAGCAGCTTGGGGGTCGTCCAAGCCGGGGAGCTGTTTTTT. Encoded protein: CASSLGVVQAGELFF.

The rearrangement joins TRBV5-1 to TRBJ2-5; 9 positions agree with TRBD2. CDR1 is SGHRS and CDR2 is YFSETQ in the germline V gene. V lost 3 bases and J lost 5; bases outside the gene matches: 5. This CDR3 has 14 amino acids. This CDR3 is CASSSGTSWETQYF. CDR3 sequence (DNA): TGCGCCAGCAGCTCCGGGACTAGCTGGGAGACCCAGTACTTC.